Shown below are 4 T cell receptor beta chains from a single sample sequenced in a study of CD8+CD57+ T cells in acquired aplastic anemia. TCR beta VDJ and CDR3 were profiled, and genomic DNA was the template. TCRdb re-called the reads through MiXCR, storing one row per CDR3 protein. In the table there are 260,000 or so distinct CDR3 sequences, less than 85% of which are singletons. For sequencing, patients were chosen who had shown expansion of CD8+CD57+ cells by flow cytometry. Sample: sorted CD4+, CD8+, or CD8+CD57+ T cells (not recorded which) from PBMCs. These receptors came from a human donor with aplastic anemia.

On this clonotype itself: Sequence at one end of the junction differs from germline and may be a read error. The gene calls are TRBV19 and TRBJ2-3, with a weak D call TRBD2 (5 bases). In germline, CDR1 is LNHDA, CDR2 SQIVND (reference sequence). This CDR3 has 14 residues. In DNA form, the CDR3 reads TGTGCCAGTAGCTTAGCGAGAGGAGCCGATAAGCAGTATTTC. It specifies CASSLARGADKQYF.

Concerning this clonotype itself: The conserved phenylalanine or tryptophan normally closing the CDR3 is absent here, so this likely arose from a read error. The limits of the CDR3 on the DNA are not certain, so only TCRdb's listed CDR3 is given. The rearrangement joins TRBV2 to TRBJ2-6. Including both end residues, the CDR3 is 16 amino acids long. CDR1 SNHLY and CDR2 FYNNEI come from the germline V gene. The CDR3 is CASSEAGSYGAHVLTY.

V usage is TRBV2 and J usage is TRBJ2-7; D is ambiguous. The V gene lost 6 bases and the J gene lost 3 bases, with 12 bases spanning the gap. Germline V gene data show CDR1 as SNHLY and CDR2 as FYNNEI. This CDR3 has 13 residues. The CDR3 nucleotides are TGTGCCAGCAGCTACGGAGAGAACTACGAGCAGTACTTC. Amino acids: CASSYGENYEQYF.

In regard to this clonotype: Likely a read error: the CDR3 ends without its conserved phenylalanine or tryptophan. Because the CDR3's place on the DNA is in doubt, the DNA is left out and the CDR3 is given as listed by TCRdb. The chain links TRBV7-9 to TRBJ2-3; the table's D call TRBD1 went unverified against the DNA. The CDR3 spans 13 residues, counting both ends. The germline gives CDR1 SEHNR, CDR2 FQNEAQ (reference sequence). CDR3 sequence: CASSKGGADTPLY.